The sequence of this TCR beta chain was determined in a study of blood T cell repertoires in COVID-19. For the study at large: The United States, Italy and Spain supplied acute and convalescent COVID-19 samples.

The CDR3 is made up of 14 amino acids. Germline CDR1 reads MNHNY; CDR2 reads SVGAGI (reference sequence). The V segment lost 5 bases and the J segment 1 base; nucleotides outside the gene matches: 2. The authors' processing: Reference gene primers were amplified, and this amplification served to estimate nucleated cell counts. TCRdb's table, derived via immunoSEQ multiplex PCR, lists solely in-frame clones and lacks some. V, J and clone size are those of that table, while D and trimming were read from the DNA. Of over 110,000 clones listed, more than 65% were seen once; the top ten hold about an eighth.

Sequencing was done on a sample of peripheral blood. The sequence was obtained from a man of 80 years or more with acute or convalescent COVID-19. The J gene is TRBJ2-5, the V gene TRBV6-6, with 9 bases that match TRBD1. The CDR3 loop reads CASSQTGGQETQYF. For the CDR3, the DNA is TGTGCCAGCAGTCAGACAGGGGGCCAAGAGACCCAGTACTTC.